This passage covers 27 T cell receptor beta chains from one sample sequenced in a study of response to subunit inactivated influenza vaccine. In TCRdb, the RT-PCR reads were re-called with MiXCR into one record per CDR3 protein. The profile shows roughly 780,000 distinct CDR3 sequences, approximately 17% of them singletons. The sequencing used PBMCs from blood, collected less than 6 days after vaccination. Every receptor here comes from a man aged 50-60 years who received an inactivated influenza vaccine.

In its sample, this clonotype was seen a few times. The CDR3 sequence: CSAHQGTDTQYF. In DNA form, the CDR3 reads TGCAGTGCTCACCAGGGAACAGATACGCAGTATTTT. V usage is TRBV20-1 and J usage is TRBJ2-3, with TRBD1 as a possible D gene (5 bases). The CDR3 runs to 12 residues. Germline CDR1 is DFQATT and CDR2 is SNEGSKA (reference sequence). V was cut by 5 bases and J by 3 bases, with 9 bases left in between.

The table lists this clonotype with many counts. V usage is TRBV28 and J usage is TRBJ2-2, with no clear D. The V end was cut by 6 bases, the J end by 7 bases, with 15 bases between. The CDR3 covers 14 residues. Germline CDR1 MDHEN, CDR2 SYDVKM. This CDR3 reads CASSLPSESGELFF. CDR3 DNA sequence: TGTGCCAGCAGCCTGCCGTCGGAAAGCGGGGAGCTGTTTTTT.

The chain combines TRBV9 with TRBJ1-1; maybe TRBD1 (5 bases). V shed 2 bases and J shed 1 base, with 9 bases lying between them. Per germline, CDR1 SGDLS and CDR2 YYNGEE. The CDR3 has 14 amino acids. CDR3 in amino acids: CASSVGDRNTEAFF. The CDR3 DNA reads TGTGCCAGCAGCGTGGGGGACCGGAACACTGAAGCTTTCTTT.

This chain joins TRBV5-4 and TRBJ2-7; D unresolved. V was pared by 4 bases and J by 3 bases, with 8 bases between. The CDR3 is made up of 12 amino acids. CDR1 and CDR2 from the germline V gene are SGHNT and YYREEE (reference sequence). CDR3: CASSANDYEQYF. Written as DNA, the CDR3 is TGTGCCAGCAGCGCAAACGACTACGAGCAGTACTTC.

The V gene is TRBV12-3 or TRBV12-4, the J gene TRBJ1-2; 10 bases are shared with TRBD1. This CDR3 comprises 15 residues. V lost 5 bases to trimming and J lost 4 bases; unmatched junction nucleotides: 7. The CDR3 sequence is CASSAGTGVLYGYTF. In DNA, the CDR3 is TGTGCCAGCAGTGCCGGGACAGGGGTACTCTATGGCTACACCTTC.

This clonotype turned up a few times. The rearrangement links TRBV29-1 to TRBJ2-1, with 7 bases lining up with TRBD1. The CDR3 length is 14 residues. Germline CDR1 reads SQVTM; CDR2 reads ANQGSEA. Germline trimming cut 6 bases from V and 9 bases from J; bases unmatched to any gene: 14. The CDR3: CSVTGQLSIGEQFF. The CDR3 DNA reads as TGCAGCGTGACGGGACAGCTGTCAATTGGTGAGCAGTTCTTC.

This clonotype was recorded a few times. CDR3 coding DNA: TGTGCCAGCCCTTTTCGGGGTCTCGAGCAGTACTTC. Translating gives CASPFRGLEQYF. The V and J genes are TRBV12-3 or TRBV12-4 and TRBJ2-7; D might be TRBD2 (5 bases). The CDR3 spans 12 residues. Trimming stripped 8 bases from V and 6 bases from J, with 14 bases between.

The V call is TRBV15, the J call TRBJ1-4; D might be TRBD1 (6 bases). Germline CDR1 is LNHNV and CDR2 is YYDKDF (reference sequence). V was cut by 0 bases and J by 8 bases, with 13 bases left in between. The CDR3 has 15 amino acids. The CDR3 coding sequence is TGTGCCACCAGCAGAGATCGGGGGGCACACGAAAAACTGTTTTTT. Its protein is CATSRDRGAHEKLFF.

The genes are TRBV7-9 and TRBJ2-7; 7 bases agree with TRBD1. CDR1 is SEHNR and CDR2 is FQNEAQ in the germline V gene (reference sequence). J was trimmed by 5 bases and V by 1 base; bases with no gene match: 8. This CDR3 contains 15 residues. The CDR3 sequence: CASSLGGGTVDEQYF. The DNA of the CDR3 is TGTGCCAGCAGCTTAGGAGGTGGGACAGTAGACGAGCAGTACTTC.

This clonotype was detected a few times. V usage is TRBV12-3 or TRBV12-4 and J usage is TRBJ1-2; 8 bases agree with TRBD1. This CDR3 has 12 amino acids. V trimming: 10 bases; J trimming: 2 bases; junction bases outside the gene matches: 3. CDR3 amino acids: CANYRGNYGYTF. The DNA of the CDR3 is TGTGCCAACTACAGGGGGAACTATGGCTACACCTTC.

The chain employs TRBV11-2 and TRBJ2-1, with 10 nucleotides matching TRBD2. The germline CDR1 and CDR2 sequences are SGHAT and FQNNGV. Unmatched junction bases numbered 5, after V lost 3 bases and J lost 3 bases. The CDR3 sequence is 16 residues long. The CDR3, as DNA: TGTGCCAGCAGCTTTAATCTAGCGGGGGACTACAATGAGCAGTTCTTC. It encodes CASSFNLAGDYNEQFF.

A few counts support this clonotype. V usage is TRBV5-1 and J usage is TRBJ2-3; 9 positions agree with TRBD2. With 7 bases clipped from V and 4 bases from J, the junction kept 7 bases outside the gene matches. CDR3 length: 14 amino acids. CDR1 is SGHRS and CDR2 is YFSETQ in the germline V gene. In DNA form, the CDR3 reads TGCGCCAGCCACTTTAGCGGGAGCGCAGATACGCAGTATTTT. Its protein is CASHFSGSADTQYF.

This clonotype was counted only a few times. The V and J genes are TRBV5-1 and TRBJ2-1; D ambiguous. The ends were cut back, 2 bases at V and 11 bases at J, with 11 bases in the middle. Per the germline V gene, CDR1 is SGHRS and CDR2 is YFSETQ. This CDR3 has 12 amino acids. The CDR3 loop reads CASSFPDLQQFF. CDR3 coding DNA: TGCGCCAGCAGCTTCCCGGACCTGCAGCAGTTCTTC.

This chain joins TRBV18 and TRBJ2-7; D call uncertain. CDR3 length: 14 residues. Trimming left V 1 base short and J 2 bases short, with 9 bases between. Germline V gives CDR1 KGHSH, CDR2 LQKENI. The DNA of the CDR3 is TGTGCCAGCTCACCACAGACGACTCCCTACGAGCAGTACTTC. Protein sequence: CASSPQTTPYEQYF.

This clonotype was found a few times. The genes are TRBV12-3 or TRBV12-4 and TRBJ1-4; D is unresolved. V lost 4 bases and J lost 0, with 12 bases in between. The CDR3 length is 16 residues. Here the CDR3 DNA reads TGTGCCAGCAGTTCGGGCAGCTATGCAACTAATGAAAAACTGTTTTTT. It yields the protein CASSSGSYATNEKLFF.

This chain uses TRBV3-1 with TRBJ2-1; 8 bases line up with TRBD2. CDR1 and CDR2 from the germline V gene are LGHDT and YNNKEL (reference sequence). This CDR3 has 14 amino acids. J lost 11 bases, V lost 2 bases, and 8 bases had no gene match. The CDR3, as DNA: TGTGCCAGCAGCCAACGGGCGGGACTAGGTCAGCAGTTCTTC. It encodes CASSQRAGLGQQFF.

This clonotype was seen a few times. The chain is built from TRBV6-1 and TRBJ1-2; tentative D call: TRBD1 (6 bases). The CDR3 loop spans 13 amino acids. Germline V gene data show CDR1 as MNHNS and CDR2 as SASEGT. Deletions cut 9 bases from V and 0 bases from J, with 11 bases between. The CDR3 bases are TGTGCCAGTGGGGGGCCGACTAACTATGGCTACACCTTC. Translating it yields CASGGPTNYGYTF.

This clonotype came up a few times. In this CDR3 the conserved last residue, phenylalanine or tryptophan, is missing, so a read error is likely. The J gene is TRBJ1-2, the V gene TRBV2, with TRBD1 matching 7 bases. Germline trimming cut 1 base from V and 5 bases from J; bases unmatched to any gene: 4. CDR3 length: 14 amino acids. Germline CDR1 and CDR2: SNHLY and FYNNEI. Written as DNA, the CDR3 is TGTGCCAGCAGTGAAGAGGGGGCTGGGTATGGCTACACCCTC. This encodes CASSEEGAGYGYTL.

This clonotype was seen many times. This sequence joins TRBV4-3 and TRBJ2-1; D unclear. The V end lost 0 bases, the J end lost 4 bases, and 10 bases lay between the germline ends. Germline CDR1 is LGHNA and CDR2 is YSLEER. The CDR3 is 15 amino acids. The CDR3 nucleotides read TGCGCCAGCAGCCAAGAGAGCTCGCGGTACAATGAGCAGTTCTTC. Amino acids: CASSQESSRYNEQFF.

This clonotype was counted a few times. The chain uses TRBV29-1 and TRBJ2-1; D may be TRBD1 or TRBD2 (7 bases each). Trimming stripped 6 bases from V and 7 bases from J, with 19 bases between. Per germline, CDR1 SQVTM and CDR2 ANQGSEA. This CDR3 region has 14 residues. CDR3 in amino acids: CSVVRDRAGNEQFF. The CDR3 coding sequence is TGCAGCGTAGTCCGGGACAGAGCGGGAAATGAGCAGTTCTTC.

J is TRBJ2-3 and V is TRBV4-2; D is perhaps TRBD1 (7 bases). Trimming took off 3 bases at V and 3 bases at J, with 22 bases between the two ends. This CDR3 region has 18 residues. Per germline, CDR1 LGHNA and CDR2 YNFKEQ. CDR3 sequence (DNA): TGTGCCAGCAGCCAGAGCCTTGGAGGGGGCCGAGATACAGATACGCAGTATTTT. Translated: CASSQSLGGGRDTDTQYF.

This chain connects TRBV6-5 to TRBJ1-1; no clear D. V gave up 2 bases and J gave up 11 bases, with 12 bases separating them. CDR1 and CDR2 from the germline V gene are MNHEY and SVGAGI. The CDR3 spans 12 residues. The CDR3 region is CASSYNQVDAFF. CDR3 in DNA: TGTGCCAGCAGTTACAACCAGGTCGATGCTTTCTTT.

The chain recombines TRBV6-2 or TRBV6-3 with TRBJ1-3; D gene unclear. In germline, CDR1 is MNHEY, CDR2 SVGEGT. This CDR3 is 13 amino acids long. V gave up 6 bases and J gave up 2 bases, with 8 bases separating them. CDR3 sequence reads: CASSHRPGNTIYF. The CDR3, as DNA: TGTGCCAGCAGCCACCGGCCTGGAAACACCATATATTTT.

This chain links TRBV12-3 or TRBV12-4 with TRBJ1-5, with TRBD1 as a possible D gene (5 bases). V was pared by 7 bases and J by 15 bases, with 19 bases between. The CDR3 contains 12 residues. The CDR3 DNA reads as TGTGCCAGCACTACCTTCGGGGACCTCCCGCATTTT. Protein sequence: CASTTFGDLPHF.

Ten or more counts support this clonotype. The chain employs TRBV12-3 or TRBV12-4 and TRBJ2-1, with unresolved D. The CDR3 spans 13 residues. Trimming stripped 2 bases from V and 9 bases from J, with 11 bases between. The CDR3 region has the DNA TGTGCCAGCAGTTTAAAGCTAGTCAGTGAGCAGTTCTTC. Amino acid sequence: CASSLKLVSEQFF.

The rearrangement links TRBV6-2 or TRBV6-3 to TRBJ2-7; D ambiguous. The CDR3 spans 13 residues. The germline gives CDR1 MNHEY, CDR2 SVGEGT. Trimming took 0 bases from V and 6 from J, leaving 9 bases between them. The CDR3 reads CASSYSSRFEQYF. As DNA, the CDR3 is TGTGCCAGCAGTTACTCGAGCCGGTTCGAGCAGTACTTC.

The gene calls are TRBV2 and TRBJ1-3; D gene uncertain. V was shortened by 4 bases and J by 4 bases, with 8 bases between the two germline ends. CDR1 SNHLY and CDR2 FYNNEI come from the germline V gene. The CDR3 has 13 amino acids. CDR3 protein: CASSGQGGNTIYF. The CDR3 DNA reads TGTGCCAGCAGTGGACAAGGCGGAAACACCATATATTTT. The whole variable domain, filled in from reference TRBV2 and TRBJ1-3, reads EPEVTQTPSHQVTQMGQEVILRCVPISNHLYFYWYRQILGQKVEFLVSFYNNEISEKSEIFDDQFSVERPDGSNFTLKIRSTKLEDSAMYFCASSGQGGNTIYFGEGSWLTVV.